The 18 T cell receptor beta chains below were found in one sample sequenced in a study of CD8 T cells in ankylosing spondylitis. TCRdb re-derived calls from the 5' RACE reads in MiXCR, one entry per CDR3 protein. The sample holds 330,000 or so distinct CDR3 sequences, roughly 8% seen once. Their cognate antigens are unknown. Study conclusions and caveats: A motif in TCR beta, a set of seven to nine highly homologous variants, appeared characteristic of ankylosing spondylitis blood.

Sequencing was done on a sample of blood, either unsorted or a sorted T cell fraction (not recorded which). The receptors shown here come from a male donor with ankylosing spondylitis.

This clonotype was seen many times. This chain connects TRBV4-1 to TRBJ1-4; D unclear. This CDR3 comprises 15 residues. Trimming shortened V by 4 bases and J by 0 bases, and 9 bases separated the two germline ends. Germline loops: CDR1 MGHRA, CDR2 YSYEKL. Here the CDR3 reads CASSPERTTNEKLFF. The CDR3 region has the DNA TGCGCCAGCAGCCCCGAGAGAACAACTAATGAAAAACTGTTTTTT.

J is TRBJ2-7 and V is TRBV29-1; a weak D match, TRBD1 (5 bases). CDR3 length: 14 amino acids. Trimming cost V 0 bases and J 3 bases, with 12 bases left between them. Germline-derived CDR1 and CDR2 are SQVTM and ANQGSEA. The CDR3: CSVEDRYTGYEQYF. The DNA for the CDR3 is TGCAGCGTTGAAGACAGATATACAGGCTACGAGCAGTACTTC.

This clonotype occurred a few times. CDR3 bases: TGCGCCAGCAGCTTCCCTTCCAGGGGCTACAATGAGCAGTTCTTC. Its translation: CASSFPSRGYNEQFF. This rearrangement joins TRBV5-1 to TRBJ2-1; D might be TRBD1 (6 bases). The CDR3 consists of 15 residues. Trimming removed 2 bases at V and 3 bases at J, with 12 bases between. Looked up from germline, CDR1 is SGHRS and CDR2 is YFSETQ.

This clonotype was seen ten or more times. The V gene is TRBV6-2 or TRBV6-3, the J gene TRBJ2-2; 13 nucleotides align to TRBD2. The CDR3 covers 19 residues. Germline CDR1 is MNHEY and CDR2 is SVGEGT. J lost 5 bases, V lost 6 bases, and 15 bases had no gene match. The CDR3 spells CASSTPDRGLAGWTGELFF. The CDR3, as DNA: TGTGCCAGCAGCACTCCAGACCGGGGACTAGCGGGATGGACCGGGGAGCTGTTTTTT.

The chain has TRBV24-1 and TRBJ2-2; 8 bases align to TRBD1. The CDR3 runs 14 residues. Trimming took 7 bases from V and 3 from J; bases not matched to a gene: 3. Germline lookup yields CDR1 KGHDR and CDR2 SFDVKD. The CDR3 DNA reads as TGTGCCACCAGGAAGACAGGGGACACCGGGGAGCTGTTTTTT. This sequence encodes CATRKTGDTGELFF.

This clonotype was picked up a small number of times. This chain uses TRBV5-1 with TRBJ1-2; D possibly corresponds to TRBD1 (5 bases). Deletions cut 4 bases from V and 8 bases from J, with 15 bases between. The CDR3 spans 13 residues. CDR1 and CDR2 from the germline V gene are SGHRS and YFSETQ. The CDR3 coding sequence is TGCGCCAGCAGCAGGGGACTGACGACAGGCTACACCTTC. Its translation: CASSRGLTTGYTF. The whole variable domain, remainder taken from reference TRBV5-1 and TRBJ1-2, is KAGVTQTPRYLIKTRGQQVTLSCSPISGHRSVSWYQQTPGQGLQFLFEYFSETQRNKGNFPGRFSGRQFSNSRSEMNVSTLELGDSALYLCASSRGLTTGYTFGSGTRLTVV.

V usage is TRBV10-2 and J usage is TRBJ2-7; 10 nucleotides match TRBD2. The trim removed 3 bases at V and 7 bases at J, leaving 6 bases unmatched. The CDR3 consists of 14 residues. CDR1 and CDR2 from the germline V gene are WSHSY and SAAADI. The CDR3 sequence is CASSESGRAGEQYF. The CDR3, as DNA: TGCGCCAGCAGTGAAAGCGGGAGGGCAGGAGAGCAGTACTTC.

The CDR3 spells CASSLRTNVVDTQYF. CDR3 DNA: TGTGCCAGTAGCCTACGGACAAATGTGGTAGATACGCAGTATTTT. This chain links TRBV19 with TRBJ2-3; a weak D match, TRBD1 (5 bases). This CDR3 has 15 amino acids. With 6 bases removed from V and 5 bases from J, the gap between germline ends came to 18 bases. CDR1 and CDR2 from the germline V gene are LNHDA and SQIVND (reference sequence).

The rearrangement joins TRBV10-3 to TRBJ2-6, with 9 bases that match TRBD1. Germline V gene lookup returns CDR1 ENHRY and CDR2 SYGVKD. The CDR3 is 16 amino acids. V lost 3 bases and J lost 4; bases outside the gene matches: 4. CDR3 DNA sequence: TGTGCCATCAGTGATTACAGGGGGCTCGGGGCCAACGTCCTGACTTTC. This translates into CAISDYRGLGANVLTF.

V usage is TRBV19 and J usage is TRBJ1-5; D not resolved. The CDR3 consists of 13 residues. Trimming stripped 7 bases from V and 7 bases from J, with 14 bases between. Germline CDR1 LNHDA, CDR2 SQIVND (reference sequence). The chain's CDR3 is CASTLGVVQPQHF. The CDR3 DNA reads TGTGCCAGTACCCTTGGGGTTGTACAGCCCCAGCATTTT.

The CDR3 reads CASSQLAGANADTQYF. CDR3 nucleotide sequence: TGTGCCAGCAGTCAGCTAGCGGGAGCTAACGCAGATACGCAGTATTTT. V is TRBV6-1 and J is TRBJ2-3; 10 positions match TRBD2. Germline V gene sequence: CDR1 MNHNS, CDR2 SASEGT. The CDR3 has 16 amino acids. V gave up 5 bases and J gave up 4 bases; unmatched junction bases: 9.

This clonotype was seen at least ten times. The chain links TRBV29-1 to TRBJ2-7, with 7 bases matching TRBD1. This CDR3 comprises 13 residues. The V segment lost 5 bases and the J segment 0 bases; nucleotides outside the gene matches: 4. Germline assignment: CDR1 SQVTM and CDR2 ANQGSEA. The CDR3 bases are TGCAGCGTTCGGACAGGCCTCTCCTACGAGCAGTACTTC. This codes for CSVRTGLSYEQYF.

In this sample, this clonotype turned up a few times. The rearrangement uses TRBV20-1 and TRBJ2-2; possible D gene TRBD1, 6 bases. The CDR3 consists of 17 residues. Germline CDR1 DFQATT, CDR2 SNEGSKA (reference sequence). V shed 6 bases and J shed 4 bases, with 24 bases lying between them. For the CDR3, the DNA is TGCAGTGCCAAAGCATTCGACAGGCTTCAGGGCACCGGGGAGCTGTTTTTT. It codes for CSAKAFDRLQGTGELFF.

In this sample, this clonotype turned up many times. The gene calls are TRBV28 and TRBJ1-2; 8 nucleotides line up with TRBD1. The CDR3 consists of 13 residues. Germline CDR1 and CDR2: MDHEN and SYDVKM. J lost 7 bases, V lost 3 bases, and 4 bases had no gene match. DNA of the CDR3: TGTGCCAGCAGTTTGACAGGGGAACGTGGCTACACCTTC. Protein: CASSLTGERGYTF.

This clonotype was detected a few times. DNA for the CDR3: TGTGCCAGCAGTTTGAGGCAGCCGACCTACGAGCAGTACTTC. This sequence encodes CASSLRQPTYEQYF. V is TRBV6-9 and J is TRBJ2-7, with unresolved D. The germline CDR1 and CDR2 sequences are MNHGY and SVAAGI. The germline V and J ends were trimmed by 4 bases and 2 bases, with 12 bases remaining between them. The CDR3 sequence is 14 residues long.

The J gene is TRBJ2-3, the V gene TRBV2; D gene unclear. The germline gives CDR1 SNHLY, CDR2 FYNNEI. Trimming pared 8 bases from V and 1 base from J, leaving 19 bases between. CDR3 length equals 16 residues. The CDR3 sequence is CASASQRSWGTDTQYF. The CDR3 coding sequence is TGTGCCAGCGCATCCCAGAGGTCCTGGGGCACAGATACGCAGTATTTT.

In this sample, this clonotype turned up many times. The chain joins TRBV7-9 to TRBJ2-1; TRBD2 aligns across 7 bases. The CDR3 has 12 amino acids. Looked up from germline, CDR1 is SEHNR and CDR2 is FQNEAQ (reference sequence). J lost 6 bases, V lost 6 bases, and 2 bases had no gene match. CDR3 DNA sequence: TGTGCCAGCAGTTCGGGGGGCAATGAGCAGTTCTTC. It codes for CASSSGGNEQFF.

This clonotype was counted between two and nine times. The V call is TRBV28, the J call TRBJ2-3; the D gene is possibly TRBD1 (6 bases). Looked up from germline, CDR1 is MDHEN and CDR2 is SYDVKM. The V end was cut by 8 bases, the J end by 7 bases, with 22 bases between. This CDR3 is 15 amino acids long. CDR3 nucleotide sequence: TGTGCCAGCCAGTCCGCCCTGGGGACACCAAATACGCAGTATTTT. It specifies CASQSALGTPNTQYF.